A selection of T cell receptor beta chains follows, all from one sample in a study of OX40 agonist ivuxolimab in advanced cancers. This table comes from immunoSEQ multiplex PCR, and its TCRdb copy is limited to in-frame clones, with some not included. The table includes roughly 83,000 clones, about 81% detected once. Sequences were derived from CD4+ or CD8+ T cells sorted from blood, sampled in a trial of the OX40 agonist ivuxolimab. The receptors stem from an adult with an advanced solid tumor such as melanoma, head and neck, liver or kidney cancer. CDR3s include the opening cysteine and the closing phenylalanine or tryptophan. A D gene is named only where the DNA matches it firmly. Not all rows give a size; the values are once, few, many and, for expanded clones, a class.

>.|TRBJ2-1|TRBV4-3|TRBD2
TGCGCCAGCAGCCGGGAGGGGAGATCCTACAATGAGCAGTTCTTC
CASSREGRSYNEQFF
>.|TRBJ2-3|TRBV7-9|TRBD2
TGTGCCAGCAGCTTAAGCGGGAGTACAGATACGCAGTATTTT
CASSLSGSTDTQYF
>once|TRBJ1-1|TRBV5-1|.
TGCGCCAGCAGCTCCACAGGGCTACGTGAAGCTTTCTTT
CASSSTGLREAFF
>.|TRBJ1-1|TRBV19|.
TGTGCCAGTAGTATGGAGGCTTCGGGAGCTTTCTTT
CASSMEASGAFF
>.|TRBJ2-5|TRBV27|TRBD2
TGTGCCAGCAGTTTAAATTTGTTTAGCGGGGGTAACAAAGAGACCCAGTACTTC
CASSLNLFSGGNKETQYF
>.|TRBJ1-2|TRBV19|.
TGTGCCAGTAGTTGGGGTAGGGCTTCTGGCTATGGCTACACCTTC
CASSWGRASGYGYTF
>few|TRBJ2-5|TRBV14|.
TGTGCCAGCAGCCAAGGCAGGATAATAGAGACCCAGTACTTC
CASSQGRIIETQYF
>many|TRBJ2-1|TRBV7-9|TRBD2
TGTGCCAGCAGCCCCCGACGACTAGCGGGGGGGCTGAATGAGCAGTTCTTC
CASSPRRLAGGLNEQFF
>once|TRBJ1-1|TRBV6-5|.
TGTGCCAGCAGTTACGCTAATGGCCGTGAAGCTTTCTTT
CASSYANGREAFF
>few|TRBJ2-7|TRBV28|TRBD1
TGTGCCAGCAATGTCGAGGGGGCTTCCTACGAGCAGTACTTC
CASNVEGASYEQYF
>.|TRBJ1-3|TRBV19|TRBD1
TGTGCCACCCTACAGGGGATGAGCTCTGGAAACACCATATATTTT
CATLQGMSSGNTIYF
>.|TRBJ2-7|TRBV11-2|.
TGTGCCAGCAGCTCCCTAGCCCCCTTGGCGGAATTC
CASSSLAPLAEF
>.|TRBJ1-2|TRBV5-6|.
TGTGCCAGCAGGCCAAATCGGGCCTATGGCTACACCTTC
CASRPNRAYGYTF
>.|TRBJ2-1|TRBV30|.
TGTGCCTGGGGCAGGGGTTCCTACAATGAGCAGTTCTTC
CAWGRGSYNEQFF
>.|TRBJ2-3|TRBV5-4|.
TGTGCCAGCAGCTTCCGACGGAATCCAGATACGCAGTATTTT
CASSFRRNPDTQYF
>.|TRBJ2-3|TRBV11-2|.
TGTGCCAGCAGCCAAAGGCGCTACACAGATACGCAGTATTTT
CASSQRRYTDTQYF
>.|TRBJ2-7|TRBV7-8|TRBD2
TGTGCCAGCAGCTTAGCGCCCCCCCAGACTAGCCGGCGTGACTACGAGCAGTACTTC
CASSLAPPQTSRRDYEQYF
>.|TRBJ1-3|TRBV7-9|.
TGTGCCAGCAGTCGGGGGAGTGGAAACACCATATATTTT
CASSRGSGNTIYF
>few|TRBJ1-5|TRBV30|.
TGTGCCTGGAGTGCCCTACGGGATCAGCCCCAGCATTTT
CAWSALRDQPQHF
>.|TRBJ2-5|TRBV18|.
TGTGCCAGCTCAGCCCAAGAGACCCAGTACTTC
CASSAQETQYF
>.|TRBJ2-6|TRBV7-8|TRBD1
TGTGCCAGCACCCTGACAGGGCGAGGGAGCTCTGGGGCCAACGTCCTGACTTTC
CASTLTGRGSSGANVLTF
>.|TRBJ2-1|TRBV14|TRBD2
TGTGCCAGCAGCTTTCTGACTGGTAGCGGGGTCAATGAGCAGTTCTTC
CASSFLTGSGVNEQFF
>.|TRBJ2-7|TRBV10-1|TRBD1
TGCGCCATCATGATCAGGGGGCTTAACTACGAGCAGTACTTC
CAIMIRGLNYEQYF
>few|TRBJ1-1|TRBV7-3|.
TGTGCCAGCAGCTTAACATCGAACACTGAAGCTTTCTTT
CASSLTSNTEAFF
>.|TRBJ1-6|TRBV6-5|.
TGTGCCAGCTATTTGAGCTCCTATAATTCACCCCTCCACTTT
CASYLSSYNSPLHF
>few|TRBJ1-5|TRBV7-9|.
TGTGCCAGCAGCGAACAGGAGCATCAGCCCCAGCATTTT
CASSEQEHQPQHF
>.|TRBJ1-2|TRBV6-5|TRBD1
TGTGCCAGCAGTTTCAGGGGGAGTATAGGCTACACCTTC
CASSFRGSIGYTF
>.|TRBJ1-1|TRBV30|.
TGTGCCTGGAGGTACGCAGAAGCAAACACTGAAGCTTTCTTT
CAWRYAEANTEAFF
>few|TRBJ2-2|TRBV7-6|.
TGTGCCAGCTACACCGCGGGTGGGGAGCTGTTTTTT
CASYTAGGELFF
>.|TRBJ2-4|TRBV2|TRBD1
TGTGCCAGCCTTAAGGGACAGGGAATAGTGGACAAAAACATTCAGTACTTC
CASLKGQGIVDKNIQYF
>few|TRBJ1-6|TRBV11-3|.
TGTGCCAGCAGCCGCCCGACAGGCCGAAATTCACCCCTCCACTTT
CASSRPTGRNSPLHF
>.|TRBJ2-1|TRBV7-8|.
TGTGCCAGCAGCTCCCAGGACGGGGTGTTGAATGAGCAGTTCTTC
CASSSQDGVLNEQFF
>.|TRBJ1-4|TRBV2|.
TGTGCCAGCAGTACGGACAGAGTTAATGAAAAACTGTTTTTT
CASSTDRVNEKLFF
>.|TRBJ2-7|TRBV5-1|.
TGCGCCAGCAGCTTGGCGGCAGAGCGGGAGCAGTACTTC
CASSLAAEREQYF
>.|TRBJ1-1|TRBV6-6|.
TGTGCCAGCAGCCTCCTTTACACTGAAGCTTTCTTT
CASSLLYTEAFF
>.|TRBJ2-7|TRBV4-1|TRBD2
TGCGCCAGCAGCCCGTCCGGGACTAGCGGATACGAGCAGTACTTC
CASSPSGTSGYEQYF
>.|TRBJ1-2|TRBV7-2|.
TGTGCCAGCAGCCCCGGCGGCGGGCGAAACTATGGCTACACCTTC
CASSPGGGRNYGYTF
>once|TRBJ2-4|TRBV18|.
TGTGCCAGCTCCGGACTCGGGGGCTCGGTCAAAAACATTCAGTACTTC
CASSGLGGSVKNIQYF
>.|TRBJ2-5|TRBV6-5|.
TGTGCCAGCCGCTGGGGGGTTGGGAGCAGGGAGACCCAGTACTTC
CASRWGVGSRETQYF
>.|TRBJ2-2|TRBV5-4|.
TGTGCCAGCAGCTTAAGACAGATTAACACCGGGGAGCTGTTTTTT
CASSLRQINTGELFF
>.|TRBJ2-1|TRBV5-1|.
TGCGCCAGCAGCTTGGTAGGGGGAGGGTCCTACAATGAGCAGTTCTTC
CASSLVGGGSYNEQFF
>.|TRBJ1-2|TRBV6-6|TRBD1
TGTGCCAGCAGTTCCGGGGACAGGCTTAACTATGGCTACACCTTC
CASSSGDRLNYGYTF
>.|TRBJ2-1|TRBV19|.
TGTGCCAGTAGTATCCTACTTAACAAAGTCAGCAATGAGCAGTTCTTC
CASSILLNKVSNEQFF
>.|TRBJ2-3|TRBV5-1|TRBD1
TGCGCCAGCAGCTTGGGTGACAGGGCCACAGATACGCAGTATTTT
CASSLGDRATDTQYF
>.|TRBJ2-7|TRBV19|TRBD2
TGTGCCAGTAGTCCCGATAGCGGGGGTTTCTACGAGCAGTACTTC
CASSPDSGGFYEQYF